The entry below describes one T cell receptor (beta chain). Antigen: not known. TCRdb's table, derived via immunoSEQ multiplex PCR, lists solely in-frame clones and lacks some. Of roughly 13,000 clones listed, around 94% are singletons. This sample is drawn from a study of T cell clonotyping in hematopoietic cell transplantation. Findings and limits, study-wide: Recipient TCR diversity dropped after transplant; expanded clonotypes rose from day 30 to 180.

Germline-derived CDR1 and CDR2 are LNHDA and SQIVND (reference sequence). V lost 4 bases to trimming and J lost 0 bases; unmatched junction nucleotides: 8. The length of the CDR3 is 16 residues. The clonotype originates from a male patient aged 60 to 75 who had an allogeneic stem cell transplant from an unrelated donor, so the T cells may come from the graft donor. Some clones in this sample may be carry-over from other donors' samples. The sample consisted of PBMCs, taken 30 days after allogeneic stem cell transplant. This rearrangement joins TRBV19 to TRBJ1-1; TRBD1 matches 7 bases. The CDR3 loop reads CASSKGAGGVNTEAFF. In DNA, the CDR3 is TGTGCCAGTAGTAAGGGGGCAGGGGGAGTGAACACTGAAGCTTTCTTT. Full variable domain (missing parts from reference TRBV19 and TRBJ1-1): DGGITQSPKYLFRKEGQNVTLSCEQNLNHDAMYWYRQDPGQGLRLIYYSQIVNDFQKGDIAEGYSVSREKKESFPLTVTSAQKNPTAFYLCASSKGAGGVNTEAFFGQGTRLTVV.